The T cell receptor beta chain under discussion was sequenced for a study of blood T cell repertoires in COVID-19. Authors' analysis steps: Reference gene primers were amplified, and this amplification served to estimate nucleated cell counts. Libraries were prepared by immunoSEQ multiplex PCR; TCRdb keeps only in-frame clonotypes and omits some of them. D and trimming were read from the DNA, whereas the V and J calls and clone size are those reported in that table. The sample lists 70,000 or so clones, roughly three quarters occurring once. The V and J ends lost 6 bases and 4 bases respectively, with 15 bases between them. Per germline, CDR1 SQVTM and CDR2 ANQGSEA. CDR3 size: 13 residues. This clone was seen only once.

This clonotype originated in a man in his fifties or sixties with acute or convalescent COVID-19. Sample: peripheral blood. The chain is built from TRBV29-1 and TRBJ1-1; D ambiguous. The CDR3 protein is CSVINNLSTEAFF. The CDR3 DNA sequence: TGCAGCGTCATTAATAACCTGAGCACTGAAGCTTTCTTT. Based on the CDR3 plus reference TRBV29-1 and TRBJ1-1, the full variable domain is SAVISQKPSRDICQRGTSLTIQCQVDSQVTMMFWYRQQPGQSLTLIATANQGSEATYESGFVIDKFPISRPNLTFSTLTVSNMSPEDSSIYLCSVINNLSTEAFFGQGTRLTVV.